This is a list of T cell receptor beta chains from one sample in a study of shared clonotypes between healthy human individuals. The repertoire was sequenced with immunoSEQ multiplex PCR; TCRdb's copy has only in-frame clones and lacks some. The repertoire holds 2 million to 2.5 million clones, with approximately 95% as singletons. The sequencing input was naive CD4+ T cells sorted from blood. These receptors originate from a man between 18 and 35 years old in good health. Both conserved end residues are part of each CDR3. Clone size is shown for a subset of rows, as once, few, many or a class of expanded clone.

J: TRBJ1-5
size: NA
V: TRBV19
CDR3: CASSNPSYNQPQHF

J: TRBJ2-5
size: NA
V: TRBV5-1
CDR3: CASRSRNSPGTGSETQYF

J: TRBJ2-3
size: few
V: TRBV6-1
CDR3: CASSEGGSTDTQYF

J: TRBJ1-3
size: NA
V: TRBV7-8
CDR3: CASSIREMLFSGNTIYF

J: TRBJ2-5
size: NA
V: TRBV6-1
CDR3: CASSGKWGGETQYF

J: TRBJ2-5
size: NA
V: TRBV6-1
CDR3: CASSEDPGGWETQYF

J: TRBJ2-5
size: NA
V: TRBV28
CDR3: CASRRTWFRETQYF

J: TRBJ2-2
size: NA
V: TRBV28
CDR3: CASSLRTSIAGELFF

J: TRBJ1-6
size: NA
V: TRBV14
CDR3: CASSQGWVLGTYNSPLHF

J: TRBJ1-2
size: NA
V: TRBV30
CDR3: CAWSVRSALNYGYTF

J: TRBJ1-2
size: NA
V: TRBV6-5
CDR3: CASSTGAANYGYTF

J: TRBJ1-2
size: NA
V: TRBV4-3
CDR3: CASSQGSSEAIYGYTF

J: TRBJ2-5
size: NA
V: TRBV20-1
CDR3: CSASAGETQYF

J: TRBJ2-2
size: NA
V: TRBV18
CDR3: CASSADRGSGELFF

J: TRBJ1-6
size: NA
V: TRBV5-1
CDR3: CASSLGQESSPLHF

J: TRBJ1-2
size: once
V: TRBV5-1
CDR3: CASSFSGDGYTF

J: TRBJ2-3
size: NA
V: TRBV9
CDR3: CASSVGTGLIQTQYF

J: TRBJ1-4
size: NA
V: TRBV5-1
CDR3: CASSLSYSRLATNEKLFF

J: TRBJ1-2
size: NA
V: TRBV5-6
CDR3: CASSLWGQDGNGYTF

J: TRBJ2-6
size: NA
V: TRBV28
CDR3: CASSPHGPGANVLTF

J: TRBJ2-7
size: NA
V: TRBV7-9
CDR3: CASSSDGWGRAYEQYF

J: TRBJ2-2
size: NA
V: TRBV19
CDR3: CASKTGWAGELFF

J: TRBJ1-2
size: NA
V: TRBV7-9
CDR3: CASSPPWAGGYGYTF

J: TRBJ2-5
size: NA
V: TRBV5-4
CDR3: CASSQGQNSETQYF

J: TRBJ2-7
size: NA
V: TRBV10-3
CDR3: CAITPGQGSYEQYF

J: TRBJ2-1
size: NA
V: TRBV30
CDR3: CAWMDRAHEQFF

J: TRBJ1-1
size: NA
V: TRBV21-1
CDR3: CSCRGRNTEAFF

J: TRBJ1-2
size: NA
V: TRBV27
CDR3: CASSLKGGNYGYTF

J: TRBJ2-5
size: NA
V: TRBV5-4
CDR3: CASSFGRAGLETQYF

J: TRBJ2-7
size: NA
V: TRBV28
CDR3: CASRTGTGYEQYF

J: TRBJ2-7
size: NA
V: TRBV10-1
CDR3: CASSESLGAGEQYF

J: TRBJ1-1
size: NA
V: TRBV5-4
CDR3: CASSRDTNTEAFF

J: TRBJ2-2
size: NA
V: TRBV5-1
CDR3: CASSLGGAGELFF

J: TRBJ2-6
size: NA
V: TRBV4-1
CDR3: CASSQDPGALSGANVLTF

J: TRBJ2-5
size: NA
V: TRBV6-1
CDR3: CASSRLAGVFETQYF

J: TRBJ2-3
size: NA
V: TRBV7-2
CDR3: CASSSSDTQYF

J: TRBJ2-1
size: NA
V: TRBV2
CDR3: CASRGDSISYNEQFF

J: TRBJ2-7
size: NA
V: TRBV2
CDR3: CASRVTGSSYEQYF

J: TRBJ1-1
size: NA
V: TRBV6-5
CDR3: CASSYSQKGNTEAFF

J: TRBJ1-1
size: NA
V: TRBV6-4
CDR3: CASSEQENTEAFF

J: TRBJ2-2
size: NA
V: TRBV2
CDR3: CASSVTSAGTGELFF